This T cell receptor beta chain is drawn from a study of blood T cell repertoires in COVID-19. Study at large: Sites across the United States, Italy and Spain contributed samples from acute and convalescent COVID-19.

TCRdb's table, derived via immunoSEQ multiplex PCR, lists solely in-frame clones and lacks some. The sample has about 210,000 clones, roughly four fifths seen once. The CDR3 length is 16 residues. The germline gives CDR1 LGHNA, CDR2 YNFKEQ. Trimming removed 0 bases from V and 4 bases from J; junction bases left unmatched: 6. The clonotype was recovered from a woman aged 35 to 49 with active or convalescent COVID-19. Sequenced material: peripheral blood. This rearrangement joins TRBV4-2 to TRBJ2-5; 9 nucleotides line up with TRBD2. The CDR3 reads CASSQDLGGRGETQYF. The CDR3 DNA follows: TGTGCCAGCAGCCAAGATCTGGGCGGGAGGGGAGAGACCCAGTACTTC.